A single sample gave rise to the 13 T cell receptor beta chains below, sequenced in a study of regulatory T cells in long-lasting Graves disease. Library construction for TCR beta used iRepertoire HTBI primers and Arm-PCR of CDR3 regions. TCRdb redid the calling of the multiplex PCR reads with MiXCR, one entry per CDR3 protein. This sample has roughly 530,000 distinct CDR3 sequences, with around 16% found just once. Time point here: newly diagnosed GD, antithyroid drugs for less than 3 months. With RNA extracted from PBMCs as input, the TCR library was made. Another study also made use of these data, one on T cells in Graves' hyperthyroidism and ophthalmopathy.

The material sequenced was peripheral blood mononuclear cells (PBMCs), taken at new diagnosis, from a patient treated with antithyroid drugs. The receptor source for this set is a woman aged 35 to 59 with Graves disease.

This clonotype was counted a single time. The CDR3 coding sequence is TGTGCCAGTAGGAGGGATTCAGCAGCCTATGGCTACACCTTC. Amino acids: CASRRDSAAYGYTF. V gene TRBV19 combines with J gene TRBJ1-2, with unresolved D. V was clipped by 6 bases and J by 4 bases, with 15 bases between them. Germline-derived CDR1 and CDR2 are LNHDA and SQIVND (reference sequence). The CDR3 consists of 14 residues.

This clonotype appeared many times. CDR3: CASRRGDFNTEAFF. DNA for the CDR3: TGTGCCAGCAGGAGGGGGGACTTTAACACTGAAGCTTTCTTT. V is TRBV6-1 and J is TRBJ1-1; D is possibly TRBD1 (6 bases). Germline CDR1 MNHNS, CDR2 SASEGT. CDR3 size: 14 residues. Trimming left V 6 bases short and J 2 bases short, with 13 bases between.

This clonotype was counted only a few times. This chain links TRBV28 with TRBJ2-7, with 9 bases identical to TRBD2. The CDR3 is 13 residues long. The V segment lost 5 bases and the J segment 4 bases; nucleotides outside the gene matches: 3. CDR1 is MDHEN, CDR2 SYDVKM, per germline. This chain's CDR3 is CASSGTSPYEQYF. In DNA form, the CDR3 reads TGTGCCAGCAGTGGGACTAGCCCGTACGAGCAGTACTTC.

This clonotype was counted a few times. This chain uses TRBV11-2 with TRBJ2-1; D might be TRBD1 (5 bases). V gave up 4 bases and J gave up 5 bases, with 15 bases separating them. CDR3 size: 15 residues. CDR1 is SGHAT and CDR2 is FQNNGV in the germline V gene. CDR3 protein: CASSSMLLGHNEQFF. The CDR3 DNA reads as TGTGCCAGCAGCTCAATGCTATTGGGGCACAATGAGCAGTTCTTC. Supplemented by reference TRBV11-2 and TRBJ2-1, the full variable domain reads EAGVAQSPRYKIIEKRQSVAFWCNPISGHATLYWYQQILGQGPKLLIQFQNNGVVDDSQLPKDRFSAERLKGVDSTLKIQPAKLEDSAVYLCASSSMLLGHNEQFFGPGTRLTVL.

This clonotype appeared many times. This chain links TRBV3-1 with TRBJ2-5, with TRBD2 as a possible D gene (7 bases). Per the germline V gene, CDR1 is LGHDT and CDR2 is YNNKEL (reference sequence). V lost 8 bases and J 3 bases, leaving 10 bases between the germline ends. The CDR3 has 12 amino acids. CDR3 residues: CASGGAEETQYF. In DNA form, the CDR3 reads TGTGCCAGCGGGGGGGCCGAAGAGACCCAGTACTTC.

This clonotype has ten or more counts. The chain uses TRBV6-1 and TRBJ1-5; 10 bases are shared with TRBD1. The V and J ends lost 4 bases and 7 bases, in that order; junction bases with no gene match: 13. Germline values: CDR1 MNHNS, CDR2 SASEGT. CDR3 size: 17 residues. The CDR3 spells CASSAYRQGAMGQPQHF. The CDR3, as DNA: TGTGCCAGCAGTGCATATAGACAGGGGGCGATGGGACAGCCCCAGCATTTT.

This clonotype was found a few times. This chain connects TRBV5-5 to TRBJ2-5, with a possible D match to TRBD1 (5 bases). The V and J ends lost 4 bases and 2 bases respectively, with 15 bases between them. This CDR3 is built from 15 residues. Germline loops: CDR1 SGHKS, CDR2 YYEKEE (reference sequence). The CDR3 sequence: CASSPQAYLQETQYF. The CDR3 DNA sequence: TGTGCCAGCAGCCCACAGGCTTACCTTCAAGAGACCCAGTACTTC.

This clonotype was seen repeatedly, ten times or more. The gene calls are TRBV29-1 and TRBJ1-5; no firm D call. CDR3 length equals 13 residues. The ends were cut back, 4 bases at V and 5 bases at J, with 12 bases in the middle. The germline CDR1 and CDR2 sequences are SQVTM and ANQGSEA. The CDR3 region has the DNA TGCAGCGTTGGAGCAAAAGAAGATCAGCCCCAGCATTTT. It yields the protein CSVGAKEDQPQHF.

The V and J genes are TRBV5-1 and TRBJ2-2; D is unclear. The CDR3 contains 15 residues. The V end lost 0 bases, the J end lost 1 base, and 7 bases lay between the germline ends. CDR1 and CDR2 (germline): SGHRS, YFSETQ. The CDR3: CASSLATWNTGELFF. The DNA for the CDR3 is TGCGCCAGCAGCTTGGCCACCTGGAACACCGGGGAGCTGTTTTTT.

This clonotype was observed many times. The chain links TRBV12-3 or TRBV12-4 to TRBJ1-2; D is undetermined. This CDR3 has 12 amino acids. Trimming cost V 6 bases and J 4 bases, with 9 bases left between them. The CDR3 DNA sequence: TGTGCCAGCAGCGCCTGGGGCTATGGCTACACCTTC. Protein sequence: CASSAWGYGYTF.

This clonotype turned up a few times. This may stem from a read error, because a much larger clone lies one nucleotide away. The V and J genes are TRBV5-1 and TRBJ2-1; D remains unclear. Germline V gives CDR1 SGHRS, CDR2 YFSETQ. CDR3 length equals 14 residues. The CDR3 loop reads CASSLWSSYNEQFF. The CDR3 DNA reads TGTGCCAGCAGCTTGTGGAGCTCCTACAATGAGCAGTTCTTC. Supplemented by reference TRBV5-1 and TRBJ2-1, the full variable domain reads KAGVTQTPRYLIKTRGQQVTLSCSPISGHRSVSWYQQTPGQGLQFLFEYFSETQRNKGNFPGRFSGRQFSNSRSEMNVSTLELGDSALYLCASSLWSSYNEQFFGPGTRLTVL.

The V and J genes are TRBV18 and TRBJ1-2; D might be TRBD1 (5 bases). Trimming shortened V by 2 bases and J by 13 bases, and 20 bases separated the two germline ends. Germline values: CDR1 KGHSH, CDR2 LQKENI. The CDR3 extends over 14 amino acids. The CDR3 DNA is TGTGCCAGCTCACCAGGCAGGGACCCGCTAATGGGCACCTTC. It encodes CASSPGRDPLMGTF.

This clonotype was found many times. The gene calls are TRBV7-2 and TRBJ2-1, with D unclear. This CDR3 has 13 amino acids. The V end was cut by 2 bases, the J end by 7 bases, with 9 bases between. Germline assignment: CDR1 SGHTA and CDR2 FQGNSA. The CDR3: CASSLSILNEQFF. The CDR3 coding sequence is TGTGCCAGCAGCTTATCTATTCTGAATGAGCAGTTCTTC.